A selection of T cell receptor beta chains follows, all from one sample in a study of T cell repertoires in cytomegalovirus infection. Each CDR3 protein gets one entry after TCRdb re-called the reads with MiXCR. This table holds roughly 920,000 distinct CDR3 sequences, around 30% found once. Which antigens these TCRs recognize remains unknown. Sequenced material: cultured CD8+ T cells from PBMCs, taken from culture after CMV antigen stimulation. The receptors come from a human donor in good health (CMV status not recorded). Some clones in this sample may be carry-over from other donors' samples. Each CDR3 is given with its conserved first and last residue. A D gene is named only where the DNA matches it firmly. For some rows the clone size is stated as once, few or many, or as a class when expanded; others skip it.

size | J | D | V | CDR3 | DNA
NA | TRBJ2-3 | NA | TRBV18 | CASSPNRVSTDTQYF | TGTGCCAGCTCACCAAACAGGGTGAGCACAGATACGCAGTATTTT
few | TRBJ1-5 | TRBD1 | TRBV6-4 | CASSDGTGVNQPQHF | TGTGCCAGCAGTGACGGGACAGGGGTCAATCAGCCCCAGCATTTT
NA | TRBJ2-7 | TRBD2 | TRBV27 | CASSFTRLAGYEQYF | TGTGCCAGCAGTTTCACCCGACTAGCGGGCTACGAGCAGTACTTC
NA | TRBJ2-7 | NA | TRBV15 | CATRNSRDTYYEQYF | TGTGCCACCAGAAATTCTCGGGACACCTACTACGAGCAGTACTTC
NA | TRBJ1-2 | NA | TRBV12-3/TRBV12-4 | CVSSRSRANGYTF | TGTGTCAGCAGCCGTAGCAGAGCTAATGGCTACACCTTC
NA | TRBJ1-1 | TRBD1 | TRBV7-6 | CASSFLDRLNTEAFF | TGTGCCAGCAGCTTCCTGGACAGGCTGAACACTGAAGCTTTCTTT
NA | TRBJ1-1 | TRBD1 | TRBV7-6 | CASSPEQGMNTEAFF | TGTGCCAGCAGCCCAGAACAGGGGATGAACACTGAAGCTTTCTTT
many | TRBJ2-3 | TRBD2 | TRBV7-2 | CASSPTFSGGAADTQYF | TGTGCCAGCAGCCCCACCTTTAGCGGGGGGGCCGCCGATACGCAGTATTTT
few | TRBJ2-1 | NA | TRBV10-3 | CAISEKDSEQFF | TGTGCCATCAGTGAAAAAGACAGCGAGCAGTTCTTC
NA | TRBJ2-1 | TRBD1 | TRBV5-1 | CANSDGTGWINEQFF | TGCGCCAACAGCGATGGGACAGGGTGGATCAATGAGCAGTTCTTC